These 29 T cell receptor beta chains originate from one sample sequenced in a study of blood T cell repertoires in COVID-19. Method: immunoSEQ multiplex PCR; TCRdb's copy keeps in-frame clones and lacks some. The sample holds 110,000 to 150,000 clones; roughly 90% are singletons and the top ten take 1.5% to 2%. The sample was peripheral blood. These receptors came from a man aged 70 or older with acute or convalescent COVID-19.

The rearrangement joins TRBV7-9 to TRBJ2-2; D is unclear. The CDR3 loop spans 12 amino acids. Trimming removed 11 bases at V and 6 bases at J, with 13 bases between. CDR1 and CDR2 (germline): SEHNR, FQNEAQ (reference sequence). The CDR3 DNA sequence: TGTGCCCGCCAAAACCAGGCCGGGGAGCTGTTTTTT. It is translated as CARQNQAGELFF.

The chain uses TRBV24-1 and TRBJ2-7; 8 bases fit TRBD1. Germline values: CDR1 KGHDR, CDR2 SFDVKD. With V trimmed by 2 bases and J by 4 bases, 6 bases remained unmatched. The CDR3 length is 15 residues. The CDR3 region is CATSDSAGGHYEQYF. In DNA, the CDR3 is TGTGCCACCAGTGATTCGGCAGGGGGCCATTACGAGCAGTACTTC.

The rearrangement joins TRBV6-5 to TRBJ2-1; 10 nucleotides agree with TRBD2. This CDR3 is 16 amino acids long. The germline V gene encodes CDR1 MNHEY and CDR2 SVGAGI. V dropped 0 bases and J dropped 4; count of bases not matched to a gene: 3. The CDR3 region has the DNA TGTGCCAGCAGTTACTCCCAGCGGGGGGGATACAATGAGCAGTTCTTC. Encoded protein: CASSYSQRGGYNEQFF.

The sample holds a few counts of this clone. The chain is built from TRBV4-1 and TRBJ2-7; TRBD1 might be the D (5 bases). The CDR3 runs to 15 residues. CDR1 MGHRA and CDR2 YSYEKL come from the germline V gene. Trimming took 4 bases from V and 3 from J, leaving 16 bases between them. This CDR3 is CASSPRDRDFYEQYF. In nucleotides, the CDR3 is TGCGCCAGCAGCCCCCGTGACAGAGATTTCTACGAGCAGTACTTC.

This clone was found a few times. The chain recombines TRBV10-2 with TRBJ1-5; D not resolved. The CDR3 totals 17 residues. With 6 bases removed from V and 0 bases from J, the gap between germline ends came to 18 bases. Germline CDR1 reads WSHSY; CDR2 reads SAAADI. This CDR3 reads CASSANRAPYSNQPQHF. CDR3 bases: TGCGCCAGCAGCGCAAACAGAGCCCCTTATAGCAATCAGCCCCAGCATTTT.

The rearrangement uses TRBV2 and TRBJ1-6, with D possibly being TRBD1 (5 bases). V dropped 5 bases and J dropped 5 bases, with 13 bases sitting between them. This CDR3 has 15 amino acids. Germline lookup yields CDR1 SNHLY and CDR2 FYNNEI. CDR3 coding DNA: TGTGCCAGCAGTATTCAGGGTATTCATAATTCACCCCTCCACTTT. The encoded protein is CASSIQGIHNSPLHF.

The rearrangement links TRBV28 to TRBJ2-7; TRBD2 matches at 7 bases. The CDR3 sequence is 16 residues long. Looked up from germline, CDR1 is MDHEN and CDR2 is SYDVKM. J was trimmed by 1 base and V by 3 bases; bases with no gene match: 9. CDR3: CASSFPRLAMSYEQYF. The CDR3 DNA reads TGTGCCAGCAGTTTCCCCCGACTAGCAATGTCCTACGAGCAGTACTTC.

V gene TRBV7-9 combines with J gene TRBJ1-6, with a weak D call TRBD1 (5 bases). V was pared by 3 bases and J by 10 bases, with 13 bases between. The CDR3 contains 14 residues. In germline, CDR1 is SEHNR, CDR2 FQNEAQ (reference sequence). The DNA of the CDR3 is TGTGCCAGCAGCTTTGGGGACTTCCACTCACCCCTCCACTTT. It encodes CASSFGDFHSPLHF.

CDR3 residues: CASSLQGQGYYEQYF. The CDR3 DNA follows: TGTGCCAGCAGCCTACAGGGACAGGGGTACTACGAGCAGTACTTC. This chain uses TRBV7-2 with TRBJ2-7, with 10 nucleotides matching TRBD1. CDR1 SGHTA and CDR2 FQGNSA come from the germline V gene. V lost 5 bases to trimming and J lost 3 bases; unmatched junction nucleotides: 7. CDR3 length equals 15 residues.

This sequence joins TRBV5-1 and TRBJ1-2; 10 bases are shared with TRBD1. The CDR3 has 17 amino acids. Germline CDR1 is SGHRS and CDR2 is YFSETQ. The V gene end was trimmed by 0 bases and the J gene end by 2 bases; junction bases not matched to a gene: 7. CDR3 nucleotides: TGCGCCAGCAGCTTGGCGGCGAGACAGGGGGCAAACTATGGCTACACCTTC. Protein: CASSLAARQGANYGYTF.

The gene calls are TRBV12-5 and TRBJ1-3; D might be TRBD1 (6 bases). The V end was cut by 3 bases, the J end by 9 bases, with 18 bases between. CDR1 LGHNT and CDR2 FRNRAP come from the germline V gene. The CDR3 consists of 15 residues. The CDR3 protein is CASGLLPNRAGTIYF. The DNA of the CDR3 is TGTGCTAGTGGTTTACTACCTAACAGGGCCGGCACCATATATTTT.

The V gene is TRBV2, the J gene TRBJ1-1; D call uncertain. V was clipped by 7 bases and J by 0 bases, with 9 bases between them. Germline V CDR1 and CDR2: SNHLY, FYNNEI. There are 13 residues in the CDR3. The CDR3 DNA reads TGTGCCAGCACGGAGCTTATGAACACTGAAGCTTTCTTT. As protein: CASTELMNTEAFF.

The chain links TRBV19 to TRBJ1-5, with D possibly being TRBD1 (5 bases). This CDR3 contains 14 residues. Germline CDR1 reads LNHDA; CDR2 reads SQIVND (reference sequence). V gave up 7 bases and J gave up 5 bases, with 15 bases separating them. The CDR3 bases are TGTGCCAGTAACCGGGGGACCGTAGATCAGCCCCAGCATTTT. This gives the protein CASNRGTVDQPQHF.

The chain combines TRBV27 with TRBJ1-1; TRBD1 matches at 7 bases. The CDR3 length is 16 residues. The germline gives CDR1 MNHEY, CDR2 SMNVEV (reference sequence). After removal of 5 bases from V and 1 base from J, the junction contained 10 bases not matched to a gene. The CDR3 is CASSPQRQGTNTEAFF. CDR3 bases: TGTGCCAGCAGTCCACAACGACAGGGAACGAACACTGAAGCTTTCTTT.

The chain joins TRBV11-1 to TRBJ1-1; no firm D call. The CDR3 has 14 amino acids. Trimming removed 5 bases from V and 0 bases from J, with 10 bases in between. The germline V gene has CDR1 SGHAT and CDR2 FQDESV (reference sequence). CDR3 residues: CASSPRGLNTEAFF. Here the CDR3 DNA reads TGTGCCAGCAGCCCACGTGGCCTGAACACTGAAGCTTTCTTT.

The V gene is TRBV5-8, the J gene TRBJ1-5; D gene unclear. The CDR3 loop spans 12 amino acids. Trimming removed 2 bases at V and 3 bases at J, with 3 bases between. CDR1 is SGHTS, CDR2 YDEGEE, per germline. Here the CDR3 DNA reads TGTGCCAGCAGCTTCTACAATCAGCCCCAGCATTTT. It translates to CASSFYNQPQHF.

The V call is TRBV25-1, the J call TRBJ1-2; the D gene is possibly TRBD1 (6 bases). The V gene lost 1 base and the J gene lost 14 bases, with 17 bases spanning the gap. CDR1 and CDR2 from the germline V gene are MGHDK and SYGVNS. CDR3 length: 13 amino acids. The CDR3 sequence: CASSEWGRGRSTF. In DNA form, the CDR3 reads TGTGCCAGCAGTGAATGGGGCAGGGGCCGGAGTACCTTC.

This clone was counted a single time. In nucleotides, the CDR3 is TGTGCCAGTAGTTTAGGACTGTACACCGGGGAGCTGTTTTTT. Protein: CASSLGLYTGELFF. The V call is TRBV19, the J call TRBJ2-2; possible D gene TRBD2, 5 bases. Germline-derived CDR1 and CDR2 are LNHDA and SQIVND (reference sequence). This CDR3 is 14 amino acids long. Trimming left V 5 bases short and J 3 bases short, with 10 bases between.

V is TRBV2 and J is TRBJ1-1; D not resolved. V was trimmed by 9 bases and J by 5 bases, leaving 22 bases between them. The CDR3 is 15 amino acids. In germline, CDR1 is SNHLY, CDR2 FYNNEI. CDR3 DNA sequence: TGTGCCAGTACACTCTCTGTGGGCATTGGGACTGAAGCTTTCTTT. Translation: CASTLSVGIGTEAFF.

This chain links TRBV6-1 with TRBJ2-2; D unclear. V was shortened by 2 bases and J by 4 bases, with 14 bases between the two germline ends. CDR1 is MNHNS and CDR2 is SASEGT in the germline V gene. This CDR3 comprises 16 residues. This CDR3 reads CASSEFLGSSTGELFF. The CDR3 region has the DNA TGTGCCAGCAGTGAATTTCTGGGCAGCTCCACCGGGGAGCTGTTTTTT.

The genes are TRBV28 and TRBJ1-6, with 8 bases that match TRBD1. The CDR3 has 15 residues. CDR1 and CDR2 (germline): MDHEN, SYDVKM. The V segment lost 6 bases and the J segment 9 bases; nucleotides outside the gene matches: 10. CDR3 coding DNA: TGTGCCAGCAGATCGAGTACAGGGGGTGGTTCACCCCTCCACTTT. Protein product: CASRSSTGGGSPLHF.

The chain combines TRBV18 with TRBJ2-6; 9 bases map to TRBD2. The CDR3 loop spans 18 amino acids. The germline V gene has CDR1 KGHSH and CDR2 LQKENI. The junction had 6 bases not matched to a gene; V was cut back by 3 bases and J by 0 bases. This CDR3 is CASSPFSGGSSGANVLTF. CDR3 coding DNA: TGTGCCAGCTCACCTTTTAGCGGGGGAAGCTCTGGGGCCAACGTCCTGACTTTC.

This clone showed up just a few times. The chain is built from TRBV9 and TRBJ2-1, with 7 bases identical to TRBD2. V lost 0 bases and J lost 6; bases outside the gene matches: 6. This CDR3 is 15 amino acids long. CDR1 and CDR2 (germline): SGDLS, YYNGEE. DNA of the CDR3: TGTGCCAGCAGCGTAGTGGGGGTAGCGGGCAATGAGCAGTTCTTC. Its translation is CASSVVGVAGNEQFF.

V gene TRBV6-2 or TRBV6-3 combines with J gene TRBJ2-5; 8 positions agree with TRBD2. This CDR3 has 16 amino acids. The V gene's germline CDR1 is MNHEY and CDR2 SVGEGT. V lost 2 bases, J lost 5 bases, and 10 bases stayed unmatched. CDR3 sequence (DNA): TGTGCCAGCAGTTACGACGTCGGGAGGGCCGGGGAGACCCAGTACTTC. It yields the protein CASSYDVGRAGETQYF.

V is TRBV10-1 and J is TRBJ1-3; TRBD1 might be the D (6 bases). CDR1 WNHNN and CDR2 SYGVQD come from the germline V gene (reference sequence). Trimming left V 2 bases short and J 0 bases short, with 8 bases between. The CDR3 spans 15 residues. The CDR3 sequence: CASSEGQLSGNTIYF. In DNA, the CDR3 is TGCGCCAGCAGTGAGGGACAGCTCTCTGGAAACACCATATATTTT.

The V gene is TRBV19, the J gene TRBJ2-3; possible D gene TRBD2, 5 bases. Between the trimmed V and J ends, which lost 5 bases and 6 bases, there was a span of 15 bases. The germline V gene has CDR1 LNHDA and CDR2 SQIVND (reference sequence). This CDR3 spans 14 amino acids. Here the CDR3 reads CASSSPGMGDTQYF. The DNA of the CDR3 is TGTGCCAGTAGTTCACCGGGAATGGGGGATACGCAGTATTTT.

This clone was observed a few times. The gene calls are TRBV7-2 and TRBJ1-2; D gene uncertain. Trimming pared 2 bases from V and 4 bases from J, leaving 20 bases between. CDR1 and CDR2 (germline): SGHTA, FQGNSA. The CDR3 sequence is 17 residues long. The CDR3 loop is CASSLIGVPGSSYGYTF. In nucleotides, the CDR3 is TGTGCCAGCAGCTTAATAGGCGTGCCGGGGAGTTCCTATGGCTACACCTTC.

This chain uses TRBV6-1 with TRBJ2-4; 7 positions agree with TRBD1. This CDR3 comprises 15 residues. Germline V lookup: CDR1 MNHNS, CDR2 SASEGT. Unmatched junction bases numbered 6, after V lost 3 bases and J lost 4 bases. Written as DNA, the CDR3 is TGTGCCAGCAGTGATGATTACAGGGGAAAAAACATTCAGTACTTC. Protein: CASSDDYRGKNIQYF.

This chain uses TRBV15 with TRBJ1-1; no clear D. The CDR3 is 14 amino acids. Trimming removed 0 bases at V and 4 bases at J, with 9 bases between. Germline V gene sequence: CDR1 LNHNV, CDR2 YYDKDF (reference sequence). The CDR3 DNA follows: TGTGCCACCAGCAGAGACCGTGGAGGCACTGAAGCTTTCTTT. Its translation: CATSRDRGGTEAFF.